The source of this T cell receptor (beta chain) is a study of shared clonotypes between healthy human individuals. Study results and caveats: In a handful of donors, 4.5% to 5.5% of naive CD4 clonotypes appeared in common. Enrolling few donors narrowed the genetic and exposure-history diversity that was represented.

As concerns this clone: Its antigen is unidentified.

The repertoire was sequenced with immunoSEQ multiplex PCR; TCRdb's copy has only in-frame clones and lacks some. The sample lists roughly 500,000 clones; about 96% were seen once. The CDR3 runs 15 residues. With 2 bases removed from V and 2 bases from J, the gap between germline ends came to 10 bases. CDR1 and CDR2 (germline): SGHDN, FVKESK. This sequence originates from a woman aged 25 to 39 in good health. The chain links TRBV14 to TRBJ2-1; D unresolved. Input material: naive CD4+ T cells sorted from blood. Specified subset: CD45RA+ positively selected. The CDR3 here is CASSQLTHAYNEQFF. The CDR3 DNA reads as TGTGCCAGCAGCCAACTAACCCATGCCTACAATGAGCAGTTCTTC.